Listed below are T cell receptor beta chains from one sample, sequenced in a study of T cell clones after liver transplantation. Sequencing was performed with immunoSEQ multiplex PCR; in TCRdb, only in-frame clones are kept and a portion is missing. The sample includes roughly 15,000 clones, nearly 95% of them seen just once. The sequences come from CD8+ T cells from blood, collected before liver transplant. Every receptor here comes from a human donor who received a liver transplant. CDR3s include the opening cysteine and the closing phenylalanine or tryptophan. Fields, in order: clone size, D gene, V gene, J gene, CDR3 protein, CDR3 DNA. The D gene is left open where the match is weak. Expanded clones get a size class; other rows say once, few or many, or leave the size out.

size: NA; D: TRBD1; V: TRBV27; J: TRBJ2-7; CDR3: CASSSDRGPYEQYF; DNA: TGTGCCAGCAGCTCCGACAGGGGCCCCTACGAGCAGTACTTC
size: NA; D: TRBD2; V: TRBV27; J: TRBJ2-1; CDR3: CASPELATSDKGEQFF; DNA: TGTGCCAGCCCGGAGTTGGCGACTAGCGATAAGGGTGAGCAGTTCTTC
size: NA; D: NA; V: TRBV19; J: TRBJ1-5; CDR3: CASSIGRRDNQPQHF; DNA: TGTGCCAGTAGTATTGGCAGGAGGGATAATCAGCCCCAGCATTTT
size: NA; D: TRBD1; V: TRBV6-6; J: TRBJ2-7; CDR3: CASRSGRGPYEQYF; DNA: TGTGCCAGCAGGAGCGGAAGGGGGCCCTACGAGCAGTACTTC
size: NA; D: TRBD2; V: TRBV9; J: TRBJ2-7; CDR3: CASSDPTSGRYEQYF; DNA: TGTGCCAGCAGCGATCCGACTAGCGGAAGATACGAGCAGTACTTC
size: NA; D: NA; V: TRBV9; J: TRBJ2-2; CDR3: CASSKPTNTGELFF; DNA: TGTGCCAGCTCCAAACCCACGAACACCGGGGAGCTGTTTTTT
size: NA; D: NA; V: TRBV19; J: TRBJ1-2; CDR3: CASSIKDAVPTHYGYTF; DNA: TGTGCCAGTAGTATCAAGGACGCCGTGCCCACCCACTATGGCTACACCTTC
size: NA; D: NA; V: TRBV28; J: TRBJ2-1; CDR3: CASRLDFSYNEQFF; DNA: TGTGCCAGCAGGCTCGACTTCTCCTACAATGAGCAGTTCTTC
size: once; D: TRBD2; V: TRBV4-1; J: TRBJ2-2; CDR3: CASRGGRSPNTGELFF; DNA: TGCGCCAGCAGGGGCGGGAGGTCCCCGAACACCGGGGAGCTGTTTTTT
size: NA; D: NA; V: TRBV27; J: TRBJ1-5; CDR3: CASSLLQGNQPQHF; DNA: TGTGCCAGCAGTTTGTTACAGGGAAATCAGCCCCAGCATTTT
size: NA; D: NA; V: TRBV7-9; J: TRBJ1-1; CDR3: CASTKQGQNTEAFF; DNA: TGTGCCAGTACTAAACAGGGCCAGAACACTGAAGCTTTCTTT
size: NA; D: TRBD2; V: TRBV15; J: TRBJ2-1; CDR3: CATSVGGYEQFF; DNA: TGTGCCACCAGCGTGGGAGGGTATGAGCAGTTCTTC
size: NA; D: TRBD2; V: TRBV4-1; J: TRBJ2-1; CDR3: CASSHIAGRVVNEQFF; DNA: TGCGCCAGCAGCCACATAGCGGGAAGGGTCGTAAATGAGCAGTTCTTC
size: few; D: NA; V: TRBV19; J: TRBJ1-5; CDR3: CASSPRTLPSNQPQHF; DNA: TGTGCCAGTAGTCCCAGGACACTACCTAGCAATCAGCCCCAGCATTTT
size: once; D: NA; V: TRBV6-4; J: TRBJ1-1; CDR3: CASTIRAPGEGTEAFF; DNA: TGTGCCAGCACCATAAGGGCTCCGGGAGAAGGAACTGAAGCTTTCTTT
size: NA; D: NA; V: TRBV19; J: TRBJ2-7; CDR3: CASSSPPGPKNIAYEQYF; DNA: TGTGCCAGTAGTTCGCCGCCGGGACCGAAAAACATAGCCTACGAGCAGTACTTC
size: NA; D: TRBD2; V: TRBV5-5; J: TRBJ2-7; CDR3: CASSSWTSGSYEQYF; DNA: TGTGCCAGCAGCAGCTGGACTAGCGGGAGCTACGAGCAGTACTTC
size: NA; D: TRBD2; V: TRBV7-9; J: TRBJ2-1; CDR3: CASSPRLPSGRTYNEQFF; DNA: TGTGCCAGCAGCCCTCGGCTCCCTAGCGGGAGGACCTACAATGAGCAGTTCTTC
size: NA; D: TRBD2; V: TRBV7-9; J: TRBJ2-1; CDR3: CASSPDSGRAVHEQFF; DNA: TGTGCCAGCAGCCCGGATAGCGGGAGGGCCGTACATGAGCAGTTCTTC
size: once; D: TRBD1; V: TRBV9; J: TRBJ1-2; CDR3: CASSPGGDNYGYTF; DNA: TGTGCCAGCAGCCCAGGGGGAGATAACTATGGCTACACCTTC
size: NA; D: TRBD2; V: TRBV27; J: TRBJ2-1; CDR3: CASSSLASSYNEQFF; DNA: TGTGCCAGCAGCTCACTAGCGAGCTCCTACAATGAGCAGTTCTTC
size: NA; D: NA; V: TRBV28; J: TRBJ2-7; CDR3: CASGDNWSYEQYF; DNA: TGTGCCAGCGGGGACAATTGGTCCTACGAGCAGTACTTC
size: NA; D: NA; V: TRBV12-5; J: TRBJ1-2; CDR3: CASGPRAGGYTF; DNA: TGTGCTAGTGGGCCTCGTGCCGGGGGCTACACCTTC
size: NA; D: NA; V: TRBV4-1; J: TRBJ2-3; CDR3: CASSQDSTLADTQYF; DNA: TGCGCCAGCAGCCAAGATTCAACTCTCGCAGATACGCAGTATTTT
size: once; D: NA; V: TRBV9; J: TRBJ2-7; CDR3: CASSPGQNSYEQYF; DNA: TGTGCCAGCAGCCCCGGACAGAATTCCTACGAGCAGTACTTC
size: NA; D: NA; V: TRBV5-1; J: TRBJ2-1; CDR3: CASSIDSYNEQFF; DNA: TGCGCCAGCAGCATCGACAGTTACAATGAGCAGTTCTTC
size: NA; D: NA; V: TRBV2; J: TRBJ1-1; CDR3: CASSERGTNTEAFF; DNA: TGTGCCAGCAGTGAAAGGGGAACGAACACTGAAGCTTTCTTT
size: NA; D: NA; V: TRBV7-9; J: TRBJ2-7; CDR3: CASSFPATYEQYF; DNA: TGTGCCAGCAGCTTCCCCGCTACCTACGAGCAGTACTTC
size: NA; D: TRBD1; V: TRBV5-4; J: TRBJ2-3; CDR3: CASRRLGKQGDTQYF; DNA: TGTGCCAGCAGACGATTGGGGAAACAGGGGGATACGCAGTATTTT
size: NA; D: TRBD1; V: TRBV10-2; J: TRBJ1-1; CDR3: CASSVWDRDAFF; DNA: TGCGCCAGCAGTGTCTGGGACAGGGACGCTTTCTTT
size: NA; D: NA; V: TRBV5-6; J: TRBJ2-3; CDR3: CASSGSKKDTQYF; DNA: TGTGCCAGCAGCGGGTCCAAAAAAGATACGCAGTATTTT
size: once; D: TRBD2; V: TRBV2; J: TRBJ2-7; CDR3: CASSATSGRTEQYF; DNA: TGTGCCAGCAGTGCAACTAGCGGGAGGACCGAGCAGTACTTC
size: NA; D: TRBD1; V: TRBV7-2; J: TRBJ2-7; CDR3: CASSRQDRGSHEQYF; DNA: TGTGCCAGCAGCCGGCAGGACAGGGGATCCCACGAGCAGTACTTC
size: NA; D: NA; V: TRBV28; J: TRBJ1-1; CDR3: CASSLDSMNTEAFF; DNA: TGTGCCAGCAGTTTGGATAGCATGAACACTGAAGCTTTCTTT
size: NA; D: NA; V: TRBV7-3; J: TRBJ2-7; CDR3: CASSLTPGEQYF; DNA: TGTGCCAGCAGCTTAACGCCGGGGGAGCAGTACTTC
size: NA; D: TRBD2; V: TRBV7-6; J: TRBJ2-1; CDR3: CASSLARLAESYNEQFF; DNA: TGTGCCAGCAGCTTAGCGCGGCTAGCGGAGTCCTACAATGAGCAGTTCTTC
size: once; D: NA; V: TRBV6-5; J: TRBJ2-7; CDR3: CASSYGTGVGYEQYF; DNA: TGTGCCAGCAGTTACGGTACGGGAGTAGGCTACGAGCAGTACTTC
size: NA; D: NA; V: TRBV29-1; J: TRBJ2-1; CDR3: CSVEPPRERLNEQFF; DNA: TGCAGCGTTGAACCGCCCCGGGAGCGGCTGAATGAGCAGTTCTTC
size: once; D: NA; V: TRBV29-1; J: TRBJ1-2; CDR3: CSVEFRSGYTF; DNA: TGCAGCGTTGAATTTAGATCCGGCTACACCTTC
size: NA; D: TRBD1; V: TRBV23-1; J: TRBJ2-7; CDR3: CASSQWRARGTYEQYF; DNA: TGCGCCAGCAGTCAATGGCGCGCCAGGGGGACCTACGAGCAGTACTTC
size: NA; D: TRBD2; V: TRBV18; J: TRBJ2-3; CDR3: CASSPRDGGSDTQYF; DNA: TGTGCCAGCTCACCACGGGACGGGGGGTCAGATACGCAGTATTTT
size: NA; D: TRBD1; V: TRBV6-5; J: TRBJ2-7; CDR3: CASSYRQGRDEQYF; DNA: TGTGCCAGCAGTTACCGACAGGGTCGGGACGAGCAGTACTTC
size: NA; D: NA; V: TRBV5-6; J: TRBJ2-5; CDR3: CASSRTFQETQYF; DNA: TGTGCCAGCAGCCGGACATTCCAAGAGACCCAGTACTTC
size: NA; D: TRBD2; V: TRBV7-8; J: TRBJ2-6; CDR3: CASSPQVAGPSSGANVLTF; DNA: TGTGCCAGCAGCCCACAAGTAGCGGGTCCTAGCTCTGGGGCCAACGTCCTGACTTTC
size: NA; D: NA; V: TRBV6-6; J: TRBJ2-7; CDR3: CASSNSGSYEQYF; DNA: TGTGCCAGCAGTAATAGCGGCTCCTACGAGCAGTACTTC
size: NA; D: TRBD1; V: TRBV11-2; J: TRBJ1-2; CDR3: CASSLVRDSGLWGYTF; DNA: TGTGCCAGCAGCTTAGTACGGGACAGCGGCTTGTGGGGCTACACCTTC
size: NA; D: NA; V: TRBV10-3; J: TRBJ1-1; CDR3: CAIAGGLNTEAFF; DNA: TGTGCCATCGCGGGGGGGTTGAACACTGAAGCTTTCTTT
size: NA; D: TRBD1; V: TRBV2; J: TRBJ2-3; CDR3: CASSEGQGQDTQYF; DNA: TGTGCCAGCAGCGAGGGACAGGGTCAAGATACGCAGTATTTT
size: NA; D: NA; V: TRBV10-2; J: TRBJ2-3; CDR3: CASKSTGAPWDTQYF; DNA: TGCGCCAGCAAGTCGACGGGCGCCCCTTGGGATACGCAGTATTTT
size: NA; D: TRBD1; V: TRBV13; J: TRBJ2-1; CDR3: CASSWGQGRSSYNEQFF; DNA: TGTGCCAGCAGCTGGGGACAGGGCCGGAGCTCCTACAATGAGCAGTTCTTC
size: NA; D: NA; V: TRBV29-1; J: TRBJ1-2; CDR3: CSVDVRQELFNYGYTF; DNA: TGCAGCGTTGATGTACGACAGGAGCTTTTTAACTATGGCTACACCTTC
size: NA; D: TRBD1; V: TRBV7-9; J: TRBJ1-1; CDR3: CASSDRDRYTEAFF; DNA: TGTGCCAGCAGCGACCGGGACAGATACACTGAAGCTTTCTTT
size: NA; D: NA; V: TRBV5-4; J: TRBJ2-2; CDR3: CASSLGGETGELFF; DNA: TGTGCCAGCAGCTTGGGAGGAGAAACCGGGGAGCTGTTTTTT
size: once; D: TRBD2; V: TRBV4-3; J: TRBJ2-1; CDR3: CASSPLGGSGGYEQFF; DNA: TGCGCCAGCAGTCCCCTCGGCGGGAGTGGGGGGTATGAGCAGTTCTTC
size: NA; D: NA; V: TRBV12-5; J: TRBJ2-7; CDR3: CASGLGTSSYEQYF; DNA: TGTGCTAGTGGTTTGGGGACAAGTTCCTACGAGCAGTACTTC
size: NA; D: NA; V: TRBV14; J: TRBJ2-1; CDR3: CASSHAAYNEQFF; DNA: TGTGCCAGCAGCCACGCGGCTTACAATGAGCAGTTCTTC
size: NA; D: NA; V: TRBV9; J: TRBJ2-3; CDR3: CASSARGPMIADTQYF; DNA: TGTGCCAGCAGCGCGAGGGGCCCGATGATCGCAGATACGCAGTATTTT